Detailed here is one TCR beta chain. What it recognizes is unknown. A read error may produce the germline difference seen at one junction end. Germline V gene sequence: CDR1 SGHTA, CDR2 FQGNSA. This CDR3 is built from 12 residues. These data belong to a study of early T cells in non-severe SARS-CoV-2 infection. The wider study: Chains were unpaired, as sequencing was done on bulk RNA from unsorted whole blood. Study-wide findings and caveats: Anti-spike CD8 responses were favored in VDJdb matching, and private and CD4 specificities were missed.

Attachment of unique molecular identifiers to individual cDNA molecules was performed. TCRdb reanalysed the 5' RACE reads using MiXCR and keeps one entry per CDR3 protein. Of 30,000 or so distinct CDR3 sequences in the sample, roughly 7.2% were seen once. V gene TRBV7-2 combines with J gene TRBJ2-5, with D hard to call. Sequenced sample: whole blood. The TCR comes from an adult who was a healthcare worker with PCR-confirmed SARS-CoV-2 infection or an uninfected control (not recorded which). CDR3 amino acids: CASSPSQKTQYF. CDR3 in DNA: TGTGCCAGCAGCCCCAGCCAAAAGACCCAGTACTTC.